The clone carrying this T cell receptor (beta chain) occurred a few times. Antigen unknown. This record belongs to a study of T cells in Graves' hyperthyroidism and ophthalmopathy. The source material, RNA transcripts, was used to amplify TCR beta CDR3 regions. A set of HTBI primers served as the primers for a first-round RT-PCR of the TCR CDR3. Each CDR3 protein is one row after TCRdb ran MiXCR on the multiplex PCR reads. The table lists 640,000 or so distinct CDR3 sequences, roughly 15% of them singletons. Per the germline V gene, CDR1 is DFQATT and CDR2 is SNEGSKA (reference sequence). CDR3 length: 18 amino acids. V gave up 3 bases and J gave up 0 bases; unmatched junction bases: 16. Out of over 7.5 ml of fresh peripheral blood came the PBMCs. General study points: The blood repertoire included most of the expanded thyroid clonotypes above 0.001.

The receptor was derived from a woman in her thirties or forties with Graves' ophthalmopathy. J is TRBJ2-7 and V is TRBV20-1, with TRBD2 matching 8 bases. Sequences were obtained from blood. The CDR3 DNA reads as TGCAGTGCTAGCGGGGGGGGGACTCCGGGGCTCAGCTCCTACGAGCAGTACTTC. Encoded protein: CSASGGGTPGLSSYEQYF.